One and the same sample provided the 14 T cell receptor beta chains below, sequenced in a study of blood T cells in healthy people across ages (dated by TCRdb to the mid-2010s). Receptors were amplified or captured by 5' RACE. Sequencing used an Illumina HiSeq 2500. The second PCR ran for roughly 7 to 11 cycles and used a J-beta primer mix along with a sample-barcoded 5' primer. The raw public data were reprocessed by TCRdb itself: fastp quality trimming at Q25, MiXCR clonotype calling, in-frame beta chains only. Identical CDR3 protein sequences are pooled into one entry, listed with their most common genes and DNA. Recorded for this sample are 600,000 to 650,000 distinct CDR3 sequences; around three fifths of them occurred a single time. The biggest ten clones account for more than 35% of the sample. The sequenced sample was blood. Every receptor here comes from a man aged 55-75 years in good health.

This chain connects TRBV5-1 to TRBJ2-4; D remains ambiguous. TRBJ2-7 explains the end of the DNA better; the J call may be wrong. The CDR3 has 14 amino acids. Per germline, CDR1 SGHRS and CDR2 YFSETQ. The CDR3 protein is CASSLVASSYEQYF. In nucleotides, the CDR3 is TGCGCCAGCAGCTTAGTCGCCAGCAGCTACGAGCAGTACTTC.

The chain has TRBV29-1 and TRBJ2-1; 11 bases match TRBD1. From germline, CDR1 is SQVTM and CDR2 ANQGSEA. V was pared by 3 bases and J by 7 bases, with 11 bases of the junction left unmatched. The CDR3 runs to 16 residues. The CDR3: CSVDNPGQGGWNEQFF. CDR3 coding DNA: TGCAGCGTTGATAATCCGGGACAGGGGGGGTGGAATGAGCAGTTCTTC.

The rearrangement uses TRBV7-8 and TRBJ2-5, with 8 bases that match TRBD2. Germline V gene sequence: CDR1 SGHVS, CDR2 FQNEAQ. Germline trimming cut 5 bases from V and 4 bases from J; bases unmatched to any gene: 9. This CDR3 comprises 15 residues. The CDR3 region has the DNA TGTGCCAGCAGCCCCGGCGGGGGGATTGCAGAGACCCAGTACTTC. The encoded protein is CASSPGGGIAETQYF.

This clonotype was picked up one time. A junction end diverges from the germline sequence, so it may reflect a read error. This rearrangement joins TRBV20-1 to TRBJ2-1, with D possibly TRBD1 on 7 matching bases. Per germline, CDR1 DFQATT and CDR2 SNEGSKA (reference sequence). This CDR3 spans 14 amino acids. The CDR3 nucleotides are TGCAGTGCTGGGGGGACAGTGGGGATCCATGAGCGGTTCTTC. This sequence encodes CSAGGTVGIHERFF.

This clonotype was detected a few times. The chain combines TRBV10-3 with TRBJ2-5, with TRBD2 matching 12 bases. The end of the DNA fits TRBJ2-7 better, so the J call may be wrong. This CDR3 spans 16 amino acids. Germline V CDR1 and CDR2: ENHRY, SYGVKD. The CDR3 here is CAISRRLAGAIHEQYF. The DNA of the CDR3 is TGTGCCATCAGCCGGAGACTAGCGGGGGCTATCCACGAGCAGTACTTC.

The V and J genes are TRBV6-2 or TRBV6-3 and TRBJ1-2; a weak D match, TRBD1 (5 bases). Trimming left V 7 bases short and J 4 bases short, with 16 bases between. CDR3 length: 14 residues. CDR1 is MNHEY and CDR2 is SVGEGT in the germline V gene. The CDR3 DNA sequence: TGTGCCAGCACCCTGACCACGGGGGGCTATGGCTACACCTTC. Translation gives CASTLTTGGYGYTF.

With regard to this clonotype: One end of the junction varies from germline; a read error may be responsible. This chain links TRBV5-6 with TRBJ2-5, with TRBD2 matching over 13 bases. The closer fit of TRBJ2-7 to the DNA end suggests the J call may be wrong. The CDR3 is 19 residues long. Germline-derived CDR1 and CDR2 are SGHDT and YYEEEE. The CDR3 region has the DNA TGTGTCAGCAGCCAACGACTAGCGGGGGGCCCTACGAGTATGGGCGAGCAGTACTTC. Encoded protein: CVSSQRLAGGPTSMGEQYF.

The V and J genes are TRBV12-3 or TRBV12-4 and TRBJ2-5; D is possibly TRBD1 or TRBD2 (5 bases each). This CDR3 spans 13 amino acids. Trimming stripped 10 bases from V and 4 bases from J, with 16 bases between. The CDR3 bases are TGTGCCACCTCGATGGGGGTACGAGAGACCCAGTACTTC. It specifies CATSMGVRETQYF.

This clonotype occurred a few times. This sequence may be a read error, since a much larger clone differs from it by one base. The rearrangement joins TRBV12-3 or TRBV12-4 to TRBJ2-3, with TRBD2 as a possible D gene (7 bases). Trimming removed 3 bases from V and 13 bases from J, with 20 bases in between. CDR3 size: 14 residues. The CDR3 here is CASSFRGGGDMEYF. The DNA for the CDR3 is TGTGCCAGCAGTTTTAGGGGGGGCGGAGATATGGAGTATTTT.

This clonotype has more than one count but fewer than ten. This chain uses TRBV12-3 or TRBV12-4 with TRBJ1-5; TRBD1 is a possible D gene (6 bases). Deletions cut 10 bases from V and 2 bases from J, with 9 bases between. The CDR3 has 12 amino acids. CDR3 coding DNA: TGTGCCACCGCAGGGGGCAATCAGCCCCAGCATTTT. Amino acid sequence: CATAGGNQPQHF.

This clonotype was seen a handful of times. The chain has TRBV3-1 and TRBJ1-2; the D gene is possibly TRBD1 (6 bases). Trimming left V 5 bases short and J 4 bases short, with 14 bases between. This CDR3 is built from 14 residues. The germline gives CDR1 LGHDT, CDR2 YNNKEL (reference sequence). CDR3 sequence: CASSAWGGSYGYTF. CDR3 sequence (DNA): TGTGCCAGCAGCGCCTGGGGGGGCAGCTATGGCTACACCTTC.

The V gene is TRBV20-1, the J gene TRBJ2-1; the match to TRBD1 covers 12 bases. With 6 bases clipped from V and 5 bases from J, the junction kept 5 bases outside the gene matches. This CDR3 is 14 amino acids long. Germline V gene sequence: CDR1 DFQATT, CDR2 SNEGSKA (reference sequence). The CDR3 bases are TGCAGTGCCGGGGACAGGGGGCCCCACAATGAGCAGTTCTTC. This encodes CSAGDRGPHNEQFF.

The CDR3 DNA is TGCAGTGCTAGGTCTAGCGGGGGGGATGGCAAAAACATTCAGTACTTC. It encodes CSARSSGGDGKNIQYF. The chain recombines TRBV20-1 with TRBJ2-4, with 12 positions matching TRBD2. There are 16 residues in the CDR3. Germline CDR1 is DFQATT and CDR2 is SNEGSKA (reference sequence). V lost 3 bases to trimming and J lost 3 bases; unmatched junction nucleotides: 6.

This clonotype was detected only a few times. The chain uses TRBV20-1 and TRBJ1-2; TRBD1 aligns across 7 bases. This CDR3 spans 16 amino acids. Germline CDR1 is DFQATT and CDR2 is SNEGSKA (reference sequence). V was clipped by 1 base and J by 5 bases; unmatched bases: 13. The CDR3 bases are TGCAGTGCTAGAGTGACTGAGAAAGGGGGCGAGTATGGCTACACCTTC. The encoded protein is CSARVTEKGGEYGYTF.